These 17 T cell receptor beta chains came from one sample sequenced in a study of blood T cell repertoires in COVID-19. Profiling relied on immunoSEQ multiplex PCR, and the TCRdb table lists in-frame clones only, not all of them. This table holds 380,000 or so clones, 88% found once. Sequenced input: PBMCs or T cells enriched from blood (not recorded which). The source is a woman aged 40 to 50 with acute COVID-19.

Written as DNA, the CDR3 is TGTGCCAGCAGTTACGGGGGCCTCAATGAGCAGTTCTTC. Translating it yields CASSYGGLNEQFF. The V call is TRBV6-5, the J call TRBJ2-1; D perhaps matches TRBD1 (6 bases). The CDR3 consists of 13 residues. The germline V gene has CDR1 MNHEY and CDR2 SVGAGI. Trimming took off 2 bases at V and 6 bases at J, with 8 bases between the two ends.

This sequence joins TRBV10-3 and TRBJ1-6; 9 bases align to TRBD1. With V trimmed by 6 bases and J by 6 bases, 3 bases remained unmatched. The CDR3 spans 14 residues. CDR1 is ENHRY, CDR2 SYGVKD, per germline. CDR3 in DNA: TGTGCCATCAGACCGGGACAGGGTAATTCACCCCTCCACTTT. Translation: CAIRPGQGNSPLHF.

This clone occurred once. This chain connects TRBV2 to TRBJ1-6; tentatively, D is TRBD1 (6 bases). The V and J ends lost 2 bases and 10 bases respectively, with 18 bases between them. The CDR3 totals 16 residues. CDR1 and CDR2 from the germline V gene are SNHLY and FYNNEI. The CDR3 protein is CASSETFDRSRSPLHF. CDR3 DNA: TGTGCCAGCAGTGAAACCTTCGACAGGTCCAGGTCACCCCTCCACTTT.

The sample holds one count of this clone. The chain carries TRBV15 and TRBJ2-1; D is unresolved. The germline V gene encodes CDR1 LNHNV and CDR2 YYDKDF (reference sequence). V shed 0 bases and J shed 10 bases, with 7 bases lying between them. The CDR3 runs to 12 residues. CDR3 protein: CATSRDSGEQFF. CDR3 bases: TGTGCCACCAGCAGAGATTCCGGGGAGCAGTTCTTC.

The chain couples TRBV7-2 to TRBJ2-7, with a tentative D call TRBD1 (5 bases). The length of the CDR3 is 14 residues. Germline CDR1 is SGHTA and CDR2 is FQGNSA. Trimming took off 4 bases at V and 6 bases at J, with 16 bases between the two ends. CDR3 DNA: TGTGCCAGCAGCTCTAGAACAGGCCTCGGCGAGCAGTACTTC. This gives the protein CASSSRTGLGEQYF. The whole variable domain, filled in from reference TRBV7-2 and TRBJ2-7, reads GAGVSQSPSNKVTEKGKDVELRCDPISGHTALYWYRQSLGQGLEFLIYFQGNSAPDKSGLPSDRFSAERTGGSVSTLTIQRTQQEDSAVYLCASSSRTGLGEQYFGPGTRLTVT.

The chain joins TRBV5-1 to TRBJ2-2; possibly TRBD2 for D (5 bases). The V end was cut by 3 bases, the J end by 7 bases, with 13 bases between. Germline V CDR1 and CDR2: SGHRS, YFSETQ. The CDR3 contains 14 residues. The CDR3 loop reads CASSWRTAGGELFF. Here the CDR3 DNA reads TGCGCCAGCAGCTGGAGGACGGCGGGCGGGGAGCTGTTTTTT.

This rearrangement joins TRBV19 to TRBJ1-6, with D tentatively TRBD1 (5 bases). Trimming left V 4 bases short and J 5 bases short, with 15 bases between. The CDR3 is 16 amino acids. Germline CDR1 reads LNHDA; CDR2 reads SQIVND (reference sequence). CDR3 nucleotides: TGTGCCAGTAGTACCCAGGGTGTTCCCGATAATTCACCCCTCCACTTT. The encoded protein is CASSTQGVPDNSPLHF.

This clone was counted once. This chain joins TRBV30 and TRBJ1-5, with 11 bases fitting TRBD1. The CDR3 covers 15 residues. The J segment lost 7 bases and the V segment lost 0 bases, leaving 5 bases of the junction unmatched. Germline V lookup: CDR1 GTSNPN, CDR2 SVGIG (reference sequence). This CDR3 is CAWSVGGTGGQPQHF. The CDR3 nucleotides are TGTGCCTGGAGTGTCGGCGGGACAGGGGGACAGCCCCAGCATTTT. Filled out from reference TRBV30 and TRBJ1-5, the complete variable domain reads SQTIHQWPATLVQPVGSPLSLECTVEGTSNPNLYWYRQAAGRGLQLLFYSVGIGQISSEVPQNLSASRPQDRQFILSSKKLLLSDSGFYLCAWSVGGTGGQPQHFGDGTRLSIL.

The chain recombines TRBV27 with TRBJ1-2; a weak D match, TRBD1 (6 bases). Looked up from germline, CDR1 is MNHEY and CDR2 is SMNVEV (reference sequence). The CDR3 runs to 15 residues. Trimming shortened V by 4 bases and J by 3 bases, and 15 bases separated the two germline ends. This CDR3 reads CASSSIRGAYYGYTF. Written as DNA, the CDR3 is TGTGCCAGCAGTTCCATCAGGGGAGCTTACTATGGCTACACCTTC.

This clone was detected only once. V usage is TRBV5-4 and J usage is TRBJ1-1; TRBD1 is a possible D gene (6 bases). V was trimmed by 4 bases and J by 0 bases, leaving 13 bases between them. This CDR3 region has 15 residues. CDR1 and CDR2 (germline): SGHNT, YYREEE (reference sequence). The CDR3 spells CASSGNRALNTEAFF. Written as DNA, the CDR3 is TGTGCCAGCAGCGGAAACAGGGCGTTGAACACTGAAGCTTTCTTT.

The V gene is TRBV7-2, the J gene TRBJ2-3; a weak D match, TRBD2 (7 bases). CDR3 length equals 16 residues. Germline loops: CDR1 SGHTA, CDR2 FQGNSA. V lost 1 base, J lost 2 bases, and 13 bases lay in between. The CDR3 DNA reads as TGTGCCAGCAGCTTAGTGACCGGGGGGCCCACAGATACGCAGTATTTT. Residues: CASSLVTGGPTDTQYF.

The chain uses TRBV28 and TRBJ2-7; TRBD2 matches at 15 bases. The CDR3 is 16 amino acids. V lost 4 bases, J lost 5 bases, and 6 bases stayed unmatched. CDR1 is MDHEN, CDR2 SYDVKM, per germline. The CDR3 here is CASSWTSGGARDEQYF. CDR3 DNA sequence: TGTGCCAGCAGTTGGACTAGCGGGGGGGCCAGAGACGAGCAGTACTTC.

The genes are TRBV18 and TRBJ1-2; D unresolved. From germline, CDR1 is KGHSH and CDR2 LQKENI. Trimming shortened V by 3 bases and J by 3 bases, and 14 bases separated the two germline ends. This CDR3 is built from 15 residues. CDR3 nucleotides: TGTGCCAGCTCACCCCCGAGGCAGGACTACTATGGCTACACCTTC. Protein sequence: CASSPPRQDYYGYTF.

This rearrangement joins TRBV5-1 to TRBJ1-2; D remains unclear. CDR3 length equals 15 residues. The V end lost 4 bases, the J end lost 4 bases, and 17 bases lay between the germline ends. Germline V gene lookup returns CDR1 SGHRS and CDR2 YFSETQ. The CDR3 nucleotides read TGCGCCAGCAGCCCAGAACAAGGAGGTACCTATGGCTACACCTTC. The encoded protein is CASSPEQGGTYGYTF.

The chain's CDR3 is CATREMGASPYEQYF. The CDR3 DNA is TGTGCCACCAGGGAGATGGGGGCGAGTCCCTACGAGCAGTACTTC. The chain carries TRBV15 and TRBJ2-7; tentatively, D is TRBD1 (6 bases). Trimming stripped 6 bases from V and 2 bases from J, with 17 bases between. CDR3 size: 15 residues. Germline loops: CDR1 LNHNV, CDR2 YYDKDF (reference sequence).

The V gene is TRBV9, the J gene TRBJ2-3; D is undetermined. The V end lost 1 base, the J end lost 0 bases, and 6 bases lay between the germline ends. The CDR3 extends over 14 amino acids. CDR1 is SGDLS, CDR2 YYNGEE, per germline. CDR3 nucleotide sequence: TGTGCCAGCAGCGTATATCCTAGCACAGATACGCAGTATTTT. Amino acids: CASSVYPSTDTQYF.

The chain employs TRBV2 and TRBJ1-2, with no clear D. V lost 2 bases, J lost 4 bases, and 14 bases lay in between. The CDR3 consists of 15 residues. Germline V gene data show CDR1 as SNHLY and CDR2 as FYNNEI. The CDR3 coding sequence is TGTGCCAGCAGTGAACCCCTAGGACGGGGCTATGGCTACACCTTC. Its protein product is CASSEPLGRGYGYTF.